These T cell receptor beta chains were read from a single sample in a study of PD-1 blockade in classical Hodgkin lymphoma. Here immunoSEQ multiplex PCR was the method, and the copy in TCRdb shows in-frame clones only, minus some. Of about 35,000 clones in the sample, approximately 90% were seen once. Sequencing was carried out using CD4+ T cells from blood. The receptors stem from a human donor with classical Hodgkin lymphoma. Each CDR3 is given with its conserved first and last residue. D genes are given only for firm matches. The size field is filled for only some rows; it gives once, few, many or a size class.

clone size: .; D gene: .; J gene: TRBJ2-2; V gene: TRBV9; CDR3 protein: CASSAPGTLELFF; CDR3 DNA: TGTGCCAGCAGCGCCCCTGGGACGTTGGAGCTGTTTTTT
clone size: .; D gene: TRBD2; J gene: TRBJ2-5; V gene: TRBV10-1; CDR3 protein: CASKLAGAPIQETQYF; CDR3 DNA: TGCGCCAGCAAACTAGCGGGGGCCCCTATCCAAGAGACCCAGTACTTC
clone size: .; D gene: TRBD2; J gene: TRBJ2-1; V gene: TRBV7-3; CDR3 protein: CASSRGGYNEQFF; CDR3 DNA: TGTGCCAGCAGCCGGGGGGGATACAATGAGCAGTTCTTC
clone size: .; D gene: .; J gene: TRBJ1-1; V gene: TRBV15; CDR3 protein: CATPGGRMNTEAFF; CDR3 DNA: TGTGCCACCCCCGGAGGACGGATGAACACTGAAGCTTTCTTT
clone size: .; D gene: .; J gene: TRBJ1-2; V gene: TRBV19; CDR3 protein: CASSLRDAYGYTF; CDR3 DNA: TGTGCCAGTAGCCTCCGGGACGCCTATGGCTACACCTTC
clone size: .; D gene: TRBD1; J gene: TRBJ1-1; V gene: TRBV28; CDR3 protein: CASSWTGKAPGTEAFF; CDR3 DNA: TGTGCCAGCAGCTGGACAGGCAAGGCCCCGGGCACTGAAGCTTTCTTT
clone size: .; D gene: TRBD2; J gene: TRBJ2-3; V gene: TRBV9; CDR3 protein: CASSTSDFTDTQYF; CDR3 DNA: TGTGCCAGCAGTACTAGCGACTTCACAGATACGCAGTATTTT
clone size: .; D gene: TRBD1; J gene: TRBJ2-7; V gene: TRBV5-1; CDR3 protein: CASSSATGGSHREQYF; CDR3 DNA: TGCGCCAGCAGCTCAGCGACAGGGGGCTCCCATAGGGAGCAGTACTTC
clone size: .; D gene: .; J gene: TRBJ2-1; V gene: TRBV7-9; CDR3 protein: CASSPTGWDNEQFF; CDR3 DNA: TGTGCCAGCAGCCCGACAGGATGGGACAATGAGCAGTTCTTC
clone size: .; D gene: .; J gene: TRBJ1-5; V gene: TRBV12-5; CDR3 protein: CASGLGSNQPQHF; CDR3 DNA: TGTGCTAGTGGTTTGGGGAGCAATCAGCCCCAGCATTTT
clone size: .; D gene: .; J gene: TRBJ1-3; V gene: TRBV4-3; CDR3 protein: CASSQVGTSSGNTIYF; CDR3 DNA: TGCGCCAGCAGCCAAGTGGGTACCAGCTCTGGAAACACCATATATTTT
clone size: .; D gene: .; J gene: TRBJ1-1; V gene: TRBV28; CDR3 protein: CASSLPWNTEAFF; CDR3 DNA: TGTGCCAGCAGTTTACCGTGGAACACTGAAGCTTTCTTT
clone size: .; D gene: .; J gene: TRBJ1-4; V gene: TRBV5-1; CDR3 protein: CASSLEPEKLFF; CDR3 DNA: TGCGCCAGCAGCTTGGAACCTGAAAAACTGTTTTTT
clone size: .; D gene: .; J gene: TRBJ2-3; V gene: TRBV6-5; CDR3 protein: CASSRQGTDTQYF; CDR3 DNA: TGTGCCAGCAGTCGACAGGGCACAGATACGCAGTATTTT
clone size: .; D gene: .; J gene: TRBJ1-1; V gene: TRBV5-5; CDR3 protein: CASTLVPQAIAFF; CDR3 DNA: TGTGCCAGCACCCTCGTCCCACAGGCCATAGCTTTCTTT
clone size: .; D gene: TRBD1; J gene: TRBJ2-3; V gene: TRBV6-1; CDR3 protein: CASSERTGTDTQYF; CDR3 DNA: TGTGCCAGCAGTGAGCGGACAGGGACAGATACGCAGTATTTT
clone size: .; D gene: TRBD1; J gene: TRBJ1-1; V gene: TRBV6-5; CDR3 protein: CASRYRGPVNTEAFF; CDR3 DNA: TGTGCCAGCAGGTACAGGGGGCCCGTGAACACTGAAGCTTTCTTT
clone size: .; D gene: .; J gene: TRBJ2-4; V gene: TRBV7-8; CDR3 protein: CASSSGYQNIQYF; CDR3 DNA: TGTGCCAGCAGCTCGGGGTACCAAAACATTCAGTACTTC
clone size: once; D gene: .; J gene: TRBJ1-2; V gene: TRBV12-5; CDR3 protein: CASAPEPLSGYTF; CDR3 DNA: TGTGCTAGTGCCCCGGAGCCATTGAGTGGCTACACCTTC
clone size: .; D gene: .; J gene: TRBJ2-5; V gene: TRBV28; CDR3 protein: CAPPGEETQYF; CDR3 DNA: TGTGCCCCCCCGGGAGAAGAGACCCAGTACTTC
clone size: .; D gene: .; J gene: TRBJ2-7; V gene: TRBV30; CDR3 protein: CAWGKQREQYF; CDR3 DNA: TGTGCCTGGGGTAAACAGCGCGAGCAGTACTTC
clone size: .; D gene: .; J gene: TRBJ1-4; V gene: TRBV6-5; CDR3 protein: CASSSRNNEKLFF; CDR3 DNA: TGTGCCAGCAGTTCAAGAAATAATGAAAAACTGTTTTTT
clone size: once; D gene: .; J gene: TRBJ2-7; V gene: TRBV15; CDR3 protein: CATSRDSSGSYEQYF; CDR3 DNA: TGTGCCACCAGCAGAGATTCGTCAGGTTCCTACGAGCAGTACTTC
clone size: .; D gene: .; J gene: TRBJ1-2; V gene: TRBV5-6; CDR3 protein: CASSLGSGGRSGYTF; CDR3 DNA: TGTGCCAGCAGCTTGGGTTCGGGGGGAAGGTCTGGCTACACCTTC
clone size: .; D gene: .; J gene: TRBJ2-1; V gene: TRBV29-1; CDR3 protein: CSVGRDSYNEQFF; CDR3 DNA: TGCAGCGTTGGGCGAGACTCCTACAATGAGCAGTTCTTC
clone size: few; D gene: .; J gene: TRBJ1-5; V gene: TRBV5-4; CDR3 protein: CASGVQGGGQPQHF; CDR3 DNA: TGTGCCAGCGGCGTCCAGGGAGGCGGCCAGCCCCAGCATTTT
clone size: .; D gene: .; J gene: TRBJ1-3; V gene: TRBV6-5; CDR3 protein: CASSYSWERSGNTIYF; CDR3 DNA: TGTGCCAGCAGTTACTCCTGGGAGAGGTCTGGAAACACCATATATTTT
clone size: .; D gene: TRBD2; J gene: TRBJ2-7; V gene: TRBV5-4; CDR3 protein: CASGPGLAISEQYF; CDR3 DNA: TGTGCCAGCGGGCCGGGACTAGCAATATCCGAGCAGTACTTC
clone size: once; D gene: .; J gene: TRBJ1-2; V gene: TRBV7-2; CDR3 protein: CASSLSAAPNYGYTF; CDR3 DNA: TGTGCCAGCAGCTTATCCGCGGCCCCCAACTATGGCTACACCTTC
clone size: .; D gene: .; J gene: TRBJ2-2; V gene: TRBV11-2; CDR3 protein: CASSRDGVNTGELFF; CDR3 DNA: TGTGCCAGCAGCCGGGACGGGGTAAACACCGGGGAGCTGTTTTTT
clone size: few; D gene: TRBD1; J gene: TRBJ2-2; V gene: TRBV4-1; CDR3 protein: CASMRTGGNTGELFF; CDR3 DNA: TGCGCCAGCATGAGGACAGGGGGAAACACCGGGGAGCTGTTTTTT
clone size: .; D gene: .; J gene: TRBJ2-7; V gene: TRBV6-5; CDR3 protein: CASTNQGLPYEQYF; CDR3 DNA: TGTGCCAGCACCAACCAGGGCCTCCCCTACGAGCAGTACTTC
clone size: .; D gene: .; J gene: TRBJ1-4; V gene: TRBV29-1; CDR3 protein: CSVGEGNNEKLFF; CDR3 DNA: TGCAGCGTTGGTGAAGGGAATAATGAAAAACTGTTTTTT
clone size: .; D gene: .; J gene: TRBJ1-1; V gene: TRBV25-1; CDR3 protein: CASSARGSTEAFF; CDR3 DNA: TGTGCCAGCAGTGCTAGGGGGAGCACTGAAGCTTTCTTT
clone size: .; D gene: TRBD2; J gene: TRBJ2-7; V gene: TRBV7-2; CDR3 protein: CASSRSGSTYEQYF; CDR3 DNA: TGTGCCAGCAGCCGGAGCGGGAGCACCTACGAGCAGTACTTC
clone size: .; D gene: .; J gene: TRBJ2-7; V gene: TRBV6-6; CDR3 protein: CASSYGQPDEQYF; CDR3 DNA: TGTGCCAGCAGTTACGGGCAGCCTGATGAGCAGTACTTC
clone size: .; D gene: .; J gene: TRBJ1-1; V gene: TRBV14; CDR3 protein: CASSHSQGTEAFF; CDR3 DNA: TGTGCCAGCAGCCATTCACAGGGCACTGAAGCTTTCTTT
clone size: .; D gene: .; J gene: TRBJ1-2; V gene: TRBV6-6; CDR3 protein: CASSSLVGRAYGYTF; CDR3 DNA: TGTGCCAGCAGTTCTCTTGTGGGACGGGCCTATGGCTACACCTTC
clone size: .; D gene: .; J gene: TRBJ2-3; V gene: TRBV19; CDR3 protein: CASGGVGSTDTQYF; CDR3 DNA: TGTGCCAGTGGAGGGGTTGGAAGCACAGATACGCAGTATTTT
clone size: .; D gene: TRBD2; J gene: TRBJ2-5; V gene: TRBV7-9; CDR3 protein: CASRALAGGRETQYF; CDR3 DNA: TGTGCCAGCAGAGCCCTAGCGGGGGGGCGGGAGACCCAGTACTTC
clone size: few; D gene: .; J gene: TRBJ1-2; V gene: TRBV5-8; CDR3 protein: CASRGPSYGYTF; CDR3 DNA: TGTGCCAGCAGAGGACCAAGCTATGGCTACACCTTC
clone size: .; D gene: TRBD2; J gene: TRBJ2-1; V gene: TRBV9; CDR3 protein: CASSVRGGSYNEQFF; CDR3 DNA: TGTGCCAGCAGCGTCCGCGGGGGGTCCTACAATGAGCAGTTCTTC
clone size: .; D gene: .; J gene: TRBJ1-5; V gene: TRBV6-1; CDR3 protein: CASSRDILVQSQHF; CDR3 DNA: TGTGCCAGCAGTCGCGACATTTTAGTACAGTCCCAGCATTTT
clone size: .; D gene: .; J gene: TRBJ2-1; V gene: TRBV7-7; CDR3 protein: CASSLGLNNEQFF; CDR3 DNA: TGTGCCAGCAGCTTAGGACTAAACAATGAGCAGTTCTTC
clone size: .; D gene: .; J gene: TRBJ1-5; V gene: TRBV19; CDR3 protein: CASSITRVGHSNQPQHF; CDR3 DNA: TGTGCCAGTAGTATTACCCGAGTGGGTCATAGCAATCAGCCCCAGCATTTT
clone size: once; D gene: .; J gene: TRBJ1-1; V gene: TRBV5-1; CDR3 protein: CASSVQGNTEAFF; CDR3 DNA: TGCGCCAGCAGCGTACAGGGGAACACTGAAGCTTTCTTT
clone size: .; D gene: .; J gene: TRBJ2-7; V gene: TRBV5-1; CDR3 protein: CASSFQGAVREQYF; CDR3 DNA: TGCGCCAGCAGCTTTCAGGGTGCTGTTCGCGAGCAGTACTTC
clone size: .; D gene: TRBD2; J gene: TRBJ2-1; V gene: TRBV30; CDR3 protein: CAWRTSGIYEQFF; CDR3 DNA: TGTGCCTGGAGGACTAGCGGGATCTATGAGCAGTTCTTC
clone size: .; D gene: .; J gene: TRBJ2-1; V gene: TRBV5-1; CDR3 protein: CASSKGPSYHEQFF; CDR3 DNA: TGCGCCAGCAGCAAGGGACCCAGCTACCATGAGCAGTTCTTC
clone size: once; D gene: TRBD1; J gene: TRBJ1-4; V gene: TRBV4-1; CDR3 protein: CASSSRQGDEKLFF; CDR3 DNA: TGCGCCAGCAGCTCCCGACAGGGGGATGAAAAACTGTTTTTT
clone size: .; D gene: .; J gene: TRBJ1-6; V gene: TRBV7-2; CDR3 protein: CASNRLGVYNSPLHF; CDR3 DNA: TGTGCCAGCAACCGTCTGGGGGTATATAATTCACCCCTCCACTTT
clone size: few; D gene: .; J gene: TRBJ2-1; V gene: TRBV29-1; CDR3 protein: CSVGPYNEQFF; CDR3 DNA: TGCAGCGTCGGCCCTTACAATGAGCAGTTCTTC
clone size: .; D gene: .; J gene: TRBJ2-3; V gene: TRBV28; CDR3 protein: CASSLPGQGTDTQYF; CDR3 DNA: TGTGCCAGCAGTTTGCCAGGGCAGGGTACAGATACGCAGTATTTT
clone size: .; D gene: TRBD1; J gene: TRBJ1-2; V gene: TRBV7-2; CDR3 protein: CASSRTGNYGYTF; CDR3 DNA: TGTGCCAGCAGTAGGACAGGGAACTATGGCTACACCTTC
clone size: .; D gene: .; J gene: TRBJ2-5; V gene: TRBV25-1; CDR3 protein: CASSEPVGLGETQYF; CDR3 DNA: TGTGCCAGCAGTGAACCGGTAGGGCTGGGGGAGACCCAGTACTTC